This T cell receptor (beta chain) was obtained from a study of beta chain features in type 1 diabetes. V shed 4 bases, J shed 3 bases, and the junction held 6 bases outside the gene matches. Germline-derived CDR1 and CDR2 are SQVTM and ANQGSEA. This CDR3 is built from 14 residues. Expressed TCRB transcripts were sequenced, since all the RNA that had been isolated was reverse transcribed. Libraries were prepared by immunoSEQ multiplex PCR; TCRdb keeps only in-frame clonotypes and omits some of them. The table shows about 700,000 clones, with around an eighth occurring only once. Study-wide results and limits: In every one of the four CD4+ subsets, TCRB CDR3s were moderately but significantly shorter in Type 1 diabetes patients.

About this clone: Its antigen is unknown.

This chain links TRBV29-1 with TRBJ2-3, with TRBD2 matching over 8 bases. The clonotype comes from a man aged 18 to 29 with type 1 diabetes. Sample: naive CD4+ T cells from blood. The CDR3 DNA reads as TGCAGCGTTGTGGCGGGGGGAGGTACAGATACGCAGTATTTT. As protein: CSVVAGGGTDTQYF.